The entry below gives a single T cell receptor (beta chain) sequence along with its context. No antigen is known for it. The data are from a study of T cell responses to AZD1222 COVID-19 vaccine. Findings of the study overall: Among vaccine-associated CD4 TCRs, coverage spanned spike, with dominance at 160-218 and 743-854. Targets within unmutated variant regions were reportedly found for nearly half of spike-specific TCRs.

Clones were read by immunoSEQ multiplex PCR, and TCRdb kept only the in-frame ones, dropping some. The sample shows about 210,000 clones, around 94% of them seen only once. This CDR3 is built from 12 residues. Germline CDR1 and CDR2: ENHRY and SYGVKD. V was clipped by 6 bases and J by 0 bases, with 2 bases between them. The rearrangement joins TRBV10-3 to TRBJ2-2; no definite D call. The sample consisted of peripheral blood, taken 28 days after the second dose of the MenACWY control vaccine. The receptor's source is an adult who received the MenACWY meningococcal vaccine as a control. Here the CDR3 reads CAIRPNTGELFF. Here the CDR3 DNA reads TGTGCCATCAGACCGAACACCGGGGAGCTGTTTTTT.